Shown below are 26 T cell receptor beta chains from a single sample sequenced in a study of T cell repertoires in cytomegalovirus infection. TCRdb analysed the reads with MiXCR anew, one entry per CDR3 protein. The sample lists roughly 700,000 distinct CDR3 sequences, roughly a third occurring once. These receptors have no identified antigens. The sample here was cultured PBMCs, taken from culture after CMV antigen stimulation. All receptors derive from a human donor in good health (CMV status not recorded). Some clones in this sample may be carry-over from other donors' samples.

This clonotype was counted between two and nine times. This chain connects TRBV6-5 to TRBJ2-1; TRBD2 matches 14 bases. The CDR3 totals 22 residues. Per germline, CDR1 MNHEY and CDR2 SVGAGI. Losses at the gene ends were 0 bases for V and 0 bases for J; bases not matched to a gene: 13. The CDR3 spells CASSYSLGTGTSGSGSYNEQFF. The CDR3 region has the DNA TGTGCCAGCAGTTACTCATTAGGTACCGGGACTAGCGGGAGTGGCTCCTACAATGAGCAGTTCTTC.

This chain connects TRBV28 to TRBJ2-6; 8 nucleotides agree with TRBD2. Looked up from germline, CDR1 is MDHEN and CDR2 is SYDVKM. The ends lost 6 bases at V and 4 bases at J; junction bases unmatched: 5. The CDR3 has 15 amino acids. In nucleotides, the CDR3 is TGTGCCAGCAGCAACGGGGGGGCCGGGGCCAACGTCCTGACTTTC. Amino acids: CASSNGGAGANVLTF.

This clonotype was detected many times. The chain recombines TRBV7-2 with TRBJ2-1; D could derive from TRBD1 or TRBD2 (5 bases each). The CDR3 has 17 residues. Between the trimmed V and J ends, which lost 5 bases and 6 bases, there was a span of 23 bases. CDR1 is SGHTA and CDR2 is FQGNSA in the germline V gene. CDR3 DNA sequence: TGTGCCAGCAGCCCGAGGGGCGGCGAAGTTCTTGGCAATGAGCAGTTCTTC. This gives the protein CASSPRGGEVLGNEQFF.

V and J are TRBV2 and TRBJ2-3; D gene unclear. Germline loops: CDR1 SNHLY, CDR2 FYNNEI. The CDR3 length is 14 residues. V dropped 4 bases and J dropped 5 bases, with 13 bases sitting between them. For the CDR3, the DNA is TGTGCCAGCAGTGCTCAACGCCTAATAGATACGCAGTATTTT. This translates into CASSAQRLIDTQYF.

The CDR3 DNA is TGTGCCAGCAGTGTTATGGGACAGGGCCTGTTCTTC. Its translation: CASSVMGQGLFF. This sequence joins TRBV28 and TRBJ2-1; 9 positions agree with TRBD1. CDR1 is MDHEN, CDR2 SYDVKM, per germline. V lost 5 bases and J lost 15; bases outside the gene matches: 8. The CDR3 contains 12 residues.

This chain joins TRBV2 and TRBJ2-3; D might be TRBD1 or TRBD2, each matching 5 bases. Germline V CDR1 and CDR2: SNHLY, FYNNEI. The CDR3 sequence is 12 residues long. V lost 6 bases and J lost 7, with 11 bases in between. CDR3: CASSPGPHTQYF. CDR3 coding DNA: TGTGCCAGCAGCCCGGGACCCCATACGCAGTATTTT.

The V gene is TRBV6-5, the J gene TRBJ2-1; D gene unclear. The CDR3 length is 13 residues. CDR1 is MNHEY and CDR2 is SVGAGI in the germline V gene. The V end was cut by 3 bases, the J end by 7 bases, with 10 bases between. For the CDR3, the DNA is TGTGCCAGCAGTTATACCTACCGGAATGAGCAGTTCTTC. This encodes CASSYTYRNEQFF.

The V call is TRBV5-5, the J call TRBJ2-1, with 9 positions matching TRBD1. The ends lost 4 bases at V and 5 bases at J; junction bases unmatched: 13. The CDR3 is made up of 17 amino acids. The germline V gene has CDR1 SGHKS and CDR2 YYEKEE (reference sequence). The CDR3 DNA follows: TGTGCCAGCAGCAATCGGATTCGGGACAGGGTTAACAATGAGCAGTTCTTC. Protein product: CASSNRIRDRVNNEQFF.

Many counts were recorded for this clonotype. The V and J genes are TRBV19 and TRBJ1-5, with TRBD1 matching over 7 bases. Germline lookup yields CDR1 LNHDA and CDR2 SQIVND (reference sequence). The CDR3 length is 15 residues. The junction had 8 bases not matched to a gene; V was cut back by 6 bases and J by 3 bases. The CDR3 loop is CASRTTGVPNQPQHF. DNA of the CDR3: TGTGCCAGTAGGACCACAGGGGTGCCCAATCAGCCCCAGCATTTT.

The chain uses TRBV2 and TRBJ1-1, with 7 bases lining up with TRBD1. This CDR3 region has 11 residues. Trimming took 8 bases from V and 10 from J; bases not matched to a gene: 7. Per the germline V gene, CDR1 is SNHLY and CDR2 is FYNNEI. In DNA form, the CDR3 reads TGTGCCAGCGTCTCAGGGGGGGGAGCTTTCTTT. This gives the protein CASVSGGGAFF.

CDR3 residues: CASSGGQGISYEQYF. The CDR3 DNA reads TGTGCCAGCAGTGGGGGCCAGGGCATTTCCTACGAGCAGTACTTC. The V call is TRBV6-1, the J call TRBJ2-7; TRBD1 is a possible D gene (5 bases). Germline loops: CDR1 MNHNS, CDR2 SASEGT. This CDR3 is 15 amino acids long. V shed 4 bases and J shed 1 base, with 14 bases lying between them.

This rearrangement joins TRBV25-1 to TRBJ1-5, with D hard to call. The CDR3 contains 13 residues. Germline V gene data show CDR1 as MGHDK and CDR2 as SYGVNS. Deletions cut 8 bases from V and 2 bases from J, with 10 bases between. CDR3 in amino acids: CASRGKGNQPQHF. Here the CDR3 DNA reads TGTGCCAGCCGGGGAAAAGGCAATCAGCCCCAGCATTTT.

This clonotype was recorded a few times. The chain carries TRBV7-2 and TRBJ2-1, with 8 bases matching TRBD2. V lost 5 bases, J lost 6 bases, and 12 bases stayed unmatched. The CDR3 is 16 amino acids. Germline CDR1 is SGHTA and CDR2 is FQGNSA. The CDR3 protein is CASSPESSGDTNEQFF. CDR3 DNA sequence: TGTGCCAGCAGCCCCGAGAGTAGCGGGGATACCAATGAGCAGTTCTTC.

V gene TRBV6-1 combines with J gene TRBJ2-3; D unclear. The CDR3 is 12 residues long. Looked up from germline, CDR1 is MNHNS and CDR2 is SASEGT. The V gene lost 7 bases and the J gene lost 2 bases, with 7 bases spanning the gap. CDR3 sequence reads: CASTDLTDTQYF. As DNA, the CDR3 is TGTGCCAGCACGGACCTCACAGATACGCAGTATTTT.

In this sample, this clonotype turned up many times. The chain joins TRBV18 to TRBJ2-5; 7 bases agree with TRBD2. This CDR3 spans 14 amino acids. Germline V gives CDR1 KGHSH, CDR2 LQKENI. Trimming cost V 3 bases and J 5 bases; bases outside gene matches: 6. DNA of the CDR3: TGTGCCAGCTCACCCCCGGGAGGAGGGGAGACCCAGTACTTC. Protein sequence: CASSPPGGGETQYF.

The rearrangement joins TRBV27 to TRBJ2-1; D ambiguous. The CDR3 runs to 14 residues. With 0 bases removed from V and 2 bases from J, the gap between germline ends came to 5 bases. The germline V gene encodes CDR1 MNHEY and CDR2 SMNVEV (reference sequence). The CDR3 nucleotides read TGTGCCAGCAGTTTATCGGGCGCCTACAATGAGCAGTTCTTC. As protein: CASSLSGAYNEQFF.

This clonotype was picked up a small number of times. The V gene is TRBV5-5, the J gene TRBJ2-1; D uncertain. CDR1 and CDR2 from the germline V gene are SGHKS and YYEKEE (reference sequence). The length of the CDR3 is 13 residues. The V end lost 2 bases, the J end lost 9 bases, and 12 bases lay between the germline ends. CDR3 sequence reads: CASSLIGEGEQFF. In DNA, the CDR3 is TGTGCCAGCAGCTTAATTGGGGAAGGTGAGCAGTTCTTC.

The chain carries TRBV19 and TRBJ2-7; 15 bases fit TRBD2. Per the germline V gene, CDR1 is LNHDA and CDR2 is SQIVND (reference sequence). The CDR3 contains 19 residues. V shed 6 bases, J shed 2 bases, and the junction held 14 bases outside the gene matches. The CDR3 region is CASSSPTGTSGGPAYEQYF. The CDR3 DNA reads TGTGCCAGTAGCTCCCCAACCGGGACTAGCGGGGGGCCAGCCTACGAGCAGTACTTC.

V gene TRBV20-1 combines with J gene TRBJ1-5; D call uncertain. CDR3 length: 12 amino acids. The V and J ends lost 1 base and 4 bases respectively, with 5 bases between them. Per germline, CDR1 DFQATT and CDR2 SNEGSKA (reference sequence). CDR3 bases: TGCAGTGCTAGAGGCTGGAATCAGCCCCAGCATTTT. Protein sequence: CSARGWNQPQHF.

J is TRBJ2-3 and V is TRBV6-9; TRBD2 agrees at 7 bases. CDR1 and CDR2 from the germline V gene are MNHGY and SVAAGI. The CDR3 length is 17 residues. The V gene end was trimmed by 8 bases and the J gene end by 4 bases; junction bases not matched to a gene: 18. The CDR3 spells CASSVTPTGGRADTQYF. The CDR3 coding sequence is TGTGCCAGCTCCGTGACCCCCACGGGGGGTAGGGCAGATACGCAGTATTTT.

The chain carries TRBV7-9 and TRBJ2-7; D remains unclear. V dropped 3 bases and J dropped 6 bases, with 6 bases sitting between them. The CDR3 has 11 residues. Germline-derived CDR1 and CDR2 are SEHNR and FQNEAQ (reference sequence). In DNA, the CDR3 is TGTGCCAGCAGCTTCCCCGGCGAGCAGTACTTC. It is translated as CASSFPGEQYF.

The rearrangement joins TRBV28 to TRBJ1-1; tentative D call: TRBD1 (6 bases). CDR3 length: 14 amino acids. V dropped 4 bases and J dropped 4 bases, with 13 bases sitting between them. CDR1 is MDHEN, CDR2 SYDVKM, per germline. The CDR3 nucleotides read TGTGCCAGCAGTTGGGGGGGCGGGGGCACTGAAGCTTTCTTT. Encoded protein: CASSWGGGGTEAFF.

The chain joins TRBV7-2 to TRBJ2-5; weak D call: TRBD2 (5 bases). The CDR3 runs to 15 residues. CDR1 and CDR2 from the germline V gene are SGHTA and FQGNSA. Between the trimmed V and J ends, which lost 0 bases and 3 bases, there was a span of 11 bases. The CDR3 bases are TGTGCCAGCAGCTTAGCGTCAACTAGAGAAGAGACCCAGTACTTC. This gives the protein CASSLASTREETQYF.

The rearrangement joins TRBV12-3 or TRBV12-4 to TRBJ2-1; D may be TRBD2 (7 bases). The CDR3 runs 12 residues. V was shortened by 2 bases and J by 12 bases, with 11 bases between the two germline ends. CDR3 sequence (DNA): TGTGCCAGCAGTTTACTGGGGGGGCTGCAGTTCTTC. Translating it yields CASSLLGGLQFF.

This clonotype has only a few counts. The chain recombines TRBV6-5 with TRBJ1-6; maybe TRBD1 (5 bases). The CDR3 contains 16 residues. The germline V and J ends were trimmed by 5 bases and 2 bases, with 13 bases remaining between them. Germline V gene sequence: CDR1 MNHEY, CDR2 SVGAGI. The CDR3 here is CASSDTDSTYNSPLHF. As DNA, the CDR3 is TGTGCCAGCAGTGATACTGACAGCACCTATAATTCACCCCTCCACTTT.

This clonotype was detected only a few times. The J gene is TRBJ1-4, the V gene TRBV20-1, with TRBD1 matching over 7 bases. This CDR3 has 15 amino acids. With 0 bases clipped from V and 4 bases from J, the junction kept 5 bases outside the gene matches. Germline lookup yields CDR1 DFQATT and CDR2 SNEGSKA (reference sequence). The CDR3: CSARDPRQGNEKLFF. CDR3 in DNA: TGCAGTGCTAGAGATCCTCGACAGGGTAATGAAAAACTGTTTTTT.